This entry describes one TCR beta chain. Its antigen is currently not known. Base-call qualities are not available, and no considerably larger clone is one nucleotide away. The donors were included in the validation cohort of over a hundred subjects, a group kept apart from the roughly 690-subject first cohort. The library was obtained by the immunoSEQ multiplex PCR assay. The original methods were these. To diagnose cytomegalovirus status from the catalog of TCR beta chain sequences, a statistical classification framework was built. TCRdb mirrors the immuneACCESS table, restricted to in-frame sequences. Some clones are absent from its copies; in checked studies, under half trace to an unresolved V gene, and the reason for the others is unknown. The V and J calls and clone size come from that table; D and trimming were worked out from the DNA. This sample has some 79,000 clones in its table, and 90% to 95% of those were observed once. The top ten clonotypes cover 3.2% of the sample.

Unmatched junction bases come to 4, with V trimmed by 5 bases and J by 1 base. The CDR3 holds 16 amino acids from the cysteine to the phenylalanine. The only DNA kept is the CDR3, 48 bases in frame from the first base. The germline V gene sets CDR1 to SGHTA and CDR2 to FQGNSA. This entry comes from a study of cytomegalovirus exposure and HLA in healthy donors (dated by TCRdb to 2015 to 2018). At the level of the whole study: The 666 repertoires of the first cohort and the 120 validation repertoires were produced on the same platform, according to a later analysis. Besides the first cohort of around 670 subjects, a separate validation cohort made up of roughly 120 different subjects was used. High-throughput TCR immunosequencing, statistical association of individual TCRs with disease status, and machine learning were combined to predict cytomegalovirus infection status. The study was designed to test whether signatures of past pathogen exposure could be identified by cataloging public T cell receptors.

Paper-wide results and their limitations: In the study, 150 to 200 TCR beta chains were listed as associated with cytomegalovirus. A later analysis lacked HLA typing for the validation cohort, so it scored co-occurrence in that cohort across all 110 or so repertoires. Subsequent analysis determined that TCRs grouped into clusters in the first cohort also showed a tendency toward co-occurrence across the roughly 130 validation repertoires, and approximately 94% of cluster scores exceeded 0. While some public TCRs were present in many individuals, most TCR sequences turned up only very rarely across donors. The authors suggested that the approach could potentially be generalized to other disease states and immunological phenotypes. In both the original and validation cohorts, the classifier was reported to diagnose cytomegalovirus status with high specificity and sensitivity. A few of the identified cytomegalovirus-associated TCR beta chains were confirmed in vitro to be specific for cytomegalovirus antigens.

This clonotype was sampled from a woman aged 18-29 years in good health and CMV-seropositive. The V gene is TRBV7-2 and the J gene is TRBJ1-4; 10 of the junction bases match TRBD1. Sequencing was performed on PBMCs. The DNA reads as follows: TGTGCCAGCAGCAAGGGACAGGGGATAACTAATGAAAAACTGTTTTTT. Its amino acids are CASSKGQGITNEKLFF.